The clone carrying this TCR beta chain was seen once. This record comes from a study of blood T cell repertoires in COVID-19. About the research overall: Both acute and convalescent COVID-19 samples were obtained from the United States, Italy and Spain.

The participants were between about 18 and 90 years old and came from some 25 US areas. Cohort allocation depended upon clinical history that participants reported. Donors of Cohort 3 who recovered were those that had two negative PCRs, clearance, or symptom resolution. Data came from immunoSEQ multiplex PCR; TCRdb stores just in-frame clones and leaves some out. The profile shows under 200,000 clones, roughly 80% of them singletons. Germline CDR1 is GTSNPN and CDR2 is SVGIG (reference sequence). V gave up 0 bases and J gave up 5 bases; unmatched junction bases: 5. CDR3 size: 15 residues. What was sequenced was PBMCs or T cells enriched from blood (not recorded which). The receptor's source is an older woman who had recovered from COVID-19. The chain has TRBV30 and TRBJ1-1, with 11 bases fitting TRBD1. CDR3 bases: TGTGCCTGGAGTGTAGGCGGGACAGGGGGAACTGAAGCTTTCTTT. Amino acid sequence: CAWSVGGTGGTEAFF.